Listed below are T cell receptor beta chains from one sample, sequenced in a study of blood T cells in healthy people across ages. TCRdb used MiXCR to reprocess the 5' RACE reads, holding one entry per CDR3 protein. There are some 640,000 distinct CDR3 sequences in the sample; around half occur only once, and around a third lies in the top ten. The sample was blood. The receptors here all came from a woman aged 60-75 years in good health. The CDR3 runs from the conserved cysteine through the conserved F or W. D genes are given only for firm matches. Size tells how often a clone was seen (once, few, many) or the class of an expanded clone, and some rows leave it out.

>NA|TRBV9|NA|TRBJ2-5
CASSVYSQETQYF
TGTGCCAGCAGCGTATACAGCCAAGAGACCCAGTACTTC
>NA|TRBV6-5|few|TRBJ1-2
CASSYNRGGYGYTF
TGTGCCAGCAGTTATAACCGGGGTGGCTATGGCTACACCTTC
>NA|TRBV28|NA|TRBJ1-1
CASRGGWNTEAFF
TGTGCCAGCAGGGGAGGCTGGAACACTGAAGCTTTCTTT
>NA|TRBV15|NA|TRBJ2-7
CATSGDRSGTYEQYF
TGTGCCACCAGCGGAGATCGTTCCGGGACCTACGAGCAGTACTTC
>TRBD2|TRBV10-3|NA|TRBJ2-5
CAIHPSGKGETQYF
TGTGCCATCCATCCCAGCGGGAAAGGAGAGACCCAGTACTTC
>TRBD2|TRBV24-1|NA|TRBJ2-3
CATSGGASGRRDTQYF
TGTGCCACCAGTGGAGGGGCTAGCGGCCGAAGAGATACGCAGTATTTT
>NA|TRBV11-1|NA|TRBJ2-4
CASSFSESSKNIQYF
TGTGCCAGCAGCTTTTCGGAAAGCTCCAAAAACATTCAGTACTTC
>NA|TRBV30|NA|TRBJ2-7
CAWSGRTATVSSYEQYF
TGTGCCTGGAGTGGTAGGACAGCCACGGTTAGCTCCTACGAGCAGTACTTC
>NA|TRBV3-1|NA|TRBJ2-7
CASSQGGGLGLLSEQYF
TGTGCCAGCAGCCAGGGGGGAGGACTGGGGCTCCTCTCCGAGCAGTACTTC
>TRBD1|TRBV4-3|NA|TRBJ2-5
CASSQWTGGETQYF
TGCGCCAGCAGCCAATGGACAGGCGGGGAGACCCAGTACTTC
>NA|TRBV4-3|many|TRBJ2-2
CASSQDFQGIRELFF
TGCGCCAGCAGCCAAGATTTCCAGGGAATCCGGGAGCTGTTTTTT
>NA|TRBV29-1|few|TRBJ2-3
CSVEDGGSGMGDTQYF
TGCAGCGTTGAAGATGGGGGGAGCGGTATGGGGGATACGCAGTATTTT
>TRBD1|TRBV9|few|TRBJ1-1
CASSARQGGTEAFF
TGTGCCAGCAGCGCACGACAGGGCGGCACTGAAGCTTTCTTT
>TRBD2|TRBV29-1|NA|TRBJ2-1
CSVETHLGAGYNEQFF
TGCAGCGTTGAGACACACCTGGGAGCGGGGTACAATGAGCAGTTCTTC
>TRBD1|TRBV2|NA|TRBJ1-1
CASHLDRGTEATEAFF
TGTGCCAGCCACCTTGACAGGGGGACAGAGGCTACTGAAGCTTTCTTT
>NA|TRBV28|NA|TRBJ2-5
CASSLRGSPRTQYF
TGTGCCAGCAGTTTAAGAGGGTCCCCAAGGACCCAGTACTTC
>NA|TRBV6-5|NA|TRBJ2-1
CASRGLRQGGEQFF
TGTGCCAGCAGGGGTTTACGACAGGGAGGTGAGCAGTTCTTC
>TRBD2|TRBV28|NA|TRBJ2-7
CASSTAIRAGGPYEQYF
TGTGCCAGCTCCACTGCCATACGAGCGGGAGGACCCTACGAGCAGTACTTC
>TRBD2|TRBV6-2/TRBV6-3|NA|TRBJ2-1
CASSLTSGSVNEQFF
TGTGCCAGCAGCCTGACTAGCGGGAGTGTCAATGAGCAGTTCTTC
>NA|TRBV5-1|NA|TRBJ2-7
CASSPGRDPYEQYF
TGCGCCAGCAGCCCGGGGCGGGACCCCTACGAGCAGTACTTC
>NA|TRBV7-9|NA|TRBJ1-4
CASSSGNRQYEKLFF
TGTGCCAGCAGCTCCGGGAACCGCCAATATGAAAAACTGTTTTTT
>TRBD1|TRBV11-2|NA|TRBJ2-3
CASGFRQGRTDTQYF
TGTGCCAGCGGCTTTCGACAGGGAAGGACAGATACGCAGTATTTT
>NA|TRBV7-9|few|TRBJ1-6
CASPARGNSPLHF
TGTGCCAGCCCAGCCAGGGGTAATTCACCCCTCCACTTT
>NA|TRBV28|few|TRBJ2-7
CASSLERTDTYEQYF
TGTGCCAGCAGTTTGGAGAGGACGGATACCTACGAGCAGTACTTC
>TRBD1|TRBV2|NA|TRBJ1-5
CASRLQGNSNQPQHF
TGTGCCAGCAGATTACAGGGGAATAGCAATCAGCCCCAGCATTTT
>NA|TRBV29-1|NA|TRBJ2-3
CSVDMTDTQYF
TGCAGCGTTGACATGACAGATACGCAGTATTTT
>NA|TRBV29-1|NA|TRBJ1-1
CSVAQGSENTEAFF
TGCAGCGTTGCACAGGGTTCGGAGAACACTGAAGCTTTCTTT
>NA|TRBV7-2|few|TRBJ2-1
CASSLGRFYNEQFF
TGTGCCAGCAGCTTAGGCAGGTTCTACAATGAGCAGTTCTTC
>NA|TRBV6-5|few|TRBJ2-2
CASSSGLVTGELFF
TGTGCCAGCAGCTCGGGACTCGTCACCGGGGAGCTGTTTTTT
>NA|TRBV6-5|NA|TRBJ2-5
CASSYSDRQETQYF
TGTGCCAGCAGTTACTCGGACAGACAAGAGACCCAGTACTTC
>NA|TRBV5-5|few|TRBJ2-4
CASSTEILAKNIQYF
TGTGCCAGCAGCACAGAGATTCTAGCCAAAAACATTCAGTACTTC
>NA|TRBV7-8|few|TRBJ1-3
CASSLAQERNTIYF
TGTGCCAGCAGCTTAGCGCAGGAGCGGAACACCATATATTTT
>TRBD2|TRBV4-3|NA|TRBJ2-1
CASSRRLAGGKDKQFF
TGCGCCAGCAGCCGGCGACTAGCGGGAGGAAAAGATAAGCAGTTCTTC
>NA|TRBV7-2|NA|TRBJ1-6
CASRMNTGQGYNSPLHF
TGTGCCAGCCGTATGAATACAGGGCAAGGCTATAATTCACCCCTCCACTTT
>NA|TRBV4-3|NA|TRBJ2-7
CASSQEKWSHEQYF
TGCGCCAGCAGCCAGGAAAAGTGGTCCCACGAGCAGTACTTC
>NA|TRBV29-1|NA|TRBJ2-3
CSVTGGAGTDTQYF
TGCAGCGTGACCGGGGGCGCGGGGACAGATACGCAGTATTTT
>NA|TRBV20-1|few|TRBJ2-3
CSASEGTRTDTQYF
TGCAGTGCTAGTGAGGGAACGAGGACAGATACGCAGTATTTT
>TRBD1|TRBV7-2|many|TRBJ1-1
CASSRDRLNTEAFF
TGTGCCAGCAGCCGGGACAGGCTGAACACTGAAGCTTTCTTT